This T cell receptor beta chain stems from a study of blood T cell repertoires in COVID-19. Study-level information: Donors in the United States, Italy and Spain gave samples during acute or convalescent COVID-19. Sample material is recorded as cDNA or gDNA derived from T cells, B-cell-depleted T cells, or PBMCs.

There are a few counts of this clone. The repertoire was sequenced with immunoSEQ multiplex PCR; TCRdb's copy has only in-frame clones and lacks some. The sample consists of roughly 29,000 clones, about 80% of them appearing once. The CDR3 is made up of 16 amino acids. Per germline, CDR1 MDHEN and CDR2 SYDVKM. Losses at the gene ends were 6 bases for V and 4 bases for J; bases not matched to a gene: 13. Sequenced: peripheral blood. This TCR came from a man aged 70 or older with active COVID-19. The chain recombines TRBV28 with TRBJ2-5; 8 bases are shared with TRBD2. DNA of the CDR3: TGTGCCAGCAGAAGAGGTACAGCGGGAGTCAGAGAGACCCAGTACTTC. Its protein is CASRRGTAGVRETQYF.